These T cell receptor beta chains were read from a single sample in a study of T cell repertoires in cytomegalovirus infection. TCRdb processed the reads anew with MiXCR; each CDR3 protein has one entry. The data hold 250,000 to 300,000 distinct CDR3 sequences, with around 25% observed a single time. Sample: PBMCs. These receptors were collected from a human donor in good health (CMV status not recorded). Some clones in this sample may be carry-over from other donors' samples. Each CDR3 is given with its conserved first and last residue. The D gene is left open where the match is weak. A row's size may be missing; if present it is once, few, many or a size class.

J gene	V gene	clone size	D gene	CDR3 length	CDR3 DNA	CDR3 protein
TRBJ1-4	TRBV7-9	many	NA	15	TGTGCCAGCAGCCAAGGGGATTCCACTAATGAAAAACTGTTTTTT	CASSQGDSTNEKLFF
TRBJ2-7	TRBV9	NA	NA	15	TGTGCCAGCAGCGTAACAGGGACTGCACAGAACGAGCAGTACTTC	CASSVTGTAQNEQYF
TRBJ1-6	TRBV7-3	many	NA	15	TGTGCCAGCAGCTTAACGTCCACAACGGAATCACCCCTCCACTTT	CASSLTSTTESPLHF
TRBJ2-5	TRBV10-3	few	NA	13	TGTGCCATCAGTGAGGACTTACAAGAGACCCAGTACTTC	CAISEDLQETQYF
TRBJ2-1	TRBV20-1	NA	NA	15	TGCAGTGCCCTAGAGAAGAGGGGGGGCCTCAATGAGCAGTTCTTC	CSALEKRGGLNEQFF
TRBJ2-7	TRBV7-2	many	TRBD2	18	TGTGCCAGCAGCTCAAATGAGGGACTAGCGGGAAAGTGGTACGAGCAGTACTTC	CASSSNEGLAGKWYEQYF
TRBJ2-3	TRBV7-2	many	NA	12	TGTGCCAGCAGCTCTTACCCAGATACGCAGTATTTT	CASSSYPDTQYF
TRBJ2-7	TRBV28	few	TRBD2	16	TGTGCCAGCAGTTCCCCCGTTGCGGGAGTTGTTTACGAGCAGTACTTC	CASSSPVAGVVYEQYF
TRBJ1-5	TRBV28	NA	NA	14	TGTGCCCTCCAGCCAGCAGGGAGCAATCAGCCCCAGCATTTT	CALQPAGSNQPQHF
TRBJ2-7	TRBV20-1	NA	TRBD2	15	TGCAGTGCTAGTCGTCTGACTAGCGGAATCTACGAGCAGTACTTC	CSASRLTSGIYEQYF
TRBJ1-6	TRBV28	NA	TRBD1	13	TGTGCCAGCAGGACAGGGGGGGATTCACCCCTCCACTTT	CASRTGGDSPLHF
TRBJ2-7	TRBV6-2/TRBV6-3	NA	NA	17	TGTGCCAGCAGTTTAACCCCCGCGGGACACAGCTCCTACGAGCAGTACTTC	CASSLTPAGHSSYEQYF
TRBJ2-7	TRBV19	NA	TRBD2	14	TGTGCCAGTAGTATAGCTAGCGGAGTTTACGAGCAGTACTTC	CASSIASGVYEQYF
TRBJ2-5	TRBV7-2	NA	TRBD2	16	TGTGCCAGCAGCTTAGAGGGTAGCGGGGCGGGGGAGACCCAGTACTTC	CASSLEGSGAGETQYF
TRBJ2-6	TRBV6-1	NA	TRBD1	14	TGTGCCAGCAGCGGGACAGCTGGGGCCAACGTCCTGACTTTC	CASSGTAGANVLTF
TRBJ2-3	TRBV7-2	many	NA	12	TGTGCCAGCACCCTCGTCACAGATACGCAGTATTTT	CASTLVTDTQYF
TRBJ1-4	TRBV15	NA	NA	16	TGTGCCACCAGCAGCTCGGGTTTAGGGATCGGAGAAAAACTGTTTTTT	CATSSSGLGIGEKLFF
TRBJ1-4	TRBV7-6	NA	NA	14	TGTGCCAGCAGCCCTGAATTCGAGGGGGAAGGCCTGTTTTTT	CASSPEFEGEGLFF
TRBJ1-1	TRBV28	many	NA	12	TGTGCCAGCAGGTCTGTGGGCACTGAAGCTTTCTTT	CASRSVGTEAFF
TRBJ2-5	TRBV7-2	many	TRBD1	14	TGTGCCAGCAGCGCCCCGACAGGGCAAGAGACCCAGTACTTC	CASSAPTGQETQYF
TRBJ2-7	TRBV5-6	NA	NA	13	TGTGCCAGCAGCCGGACGGTCACCTACGAGCAGTACTTC	CASSRTVTYEQYF
TRBJ2-1	TRBV20-1	few	NA	14	TGCAGTGCTAGAGAGATGCTAGTCGACAATGAGCAGTTCTTC	CSAREMLVDNEQFF
TRBJ2-1	TRBV5-1	few	NA	13	TGCGCCAGCACCCAGACTAGTTTGGCGGAGCAGTTCTTC	CASTQTSLAEQFF
TRBJ2-5	TRBV6-2/TRBV6-3	many	TRBD2	16	TGTGCCAGCAGTTTCGGACTAGCGGGAGGGGAGGAGACCCAGTACTTC	CASSFGLAGGEETQYF
TRBJ1-5	TRBV19	few	TRBD1	16	TGTGCCAGTAGTATAAAAGGACAGGGGGCAGGACAGCCCCAGCATTTT	CASSIKGQGAGQPQHF
TRBJ2-1	TRBV7-8	once	TRBD2	14	TGTGCCAGCAGCTTTCCGGGACTAAACAATGAGCAGTTCTTC	CASSFPGLNNEQFF
TRBJ1-2	TRBV15	few	TRBD1	19	TGTGCCACCAGCAGAGATGTAGCTTCCAGGGGGCGCAGCGCCTATGGCTACACCTTC	CATSRDVASRGRSAYGYTF
TRBJ2-3	TRBV12-3/TRBV12-4	few	NA	13	TGTGCCAGCAGTTATATCCTACGAGATACGCAGTATTTT	CASSYILRDTQYF
TRBJ2-5	TRBV5-4	NA	TRBD2	15	TGTGCCAGCAGCCCTAGGGTGGAGCGGGGGGAGACCCAGTACTTC	CASSPRVERGETQYF
TRBJ2-7	TRBV7-4	NA	TRBD1	14	TGTGCCAGCACCCCCCCCGGGACAGCTAGTGAGCAGTACTTC	CASTPPGTASEQYF
TRBJ2-5	TRBV7-6	NA	TRBD2	13	TGTGCAAGCGGGTTAGCGGGAGTGGAGACCCAGTACTTC	CASGLAGVETQYF
TRBJ1-1	TRBV7-6	many	NA	14	TGTGCCAGCAGCCCGCCTAATACAGGGCCCGAAGCTTTCTTT	CASSPPNTGPEAFF
TRBJ2-1	TRBV5-4	few	TRBD1	17	TGTGCCAGCAGCCTCTATACCGGGACAGGGAGGAACAATGAGCAGTTCTTC	CASSLYTGTGRNNEQFF
TRBJ2-5	TRBV7-2	NA	NA	12	TGTGCCAGCAGCAAGGGTACAGAGACCCAGTACTTC	CASSKGTETQYF
TRBJ2-1	TRBV6-2/TRBV6-3	NA	NA	16	TGTGCCAGCAGTGGGCGGTCAGGCAGCTCCTACAATGAGCAGTTCTTC	CASSGRSGSSYNEQFF
TRBJ1-3	TRBV28	few	NA	17	TGTGCCAGCAGTTTGGGTCAGGCCTTCGGTCTGGGAAACACCATATATTTT	CASSLGQAFGLGNTIYF
TRBJ2-1	TRBV5-1	few	TRBD2	18	TGCGCCAGCAGCTTGGGCGGTAGCGGGAGGAGGTTTAGAGATGAGCAGTTCTTC	CASSLGGSGRRFRDEQFF
TRBJ2-1	TRBV6-2/TRBV6-3	few	TRBD2	18	TGTGCCAGCAGTTACCCACTAGCGCCAATAGGTTCGTTGAATGAGCAGTTCTTC	CASSYPLAPIGSLNEQFF
TRBJ1-6	TRBV5-3	NA	NA	15	TGTGCCAGCAGCTTGACCCAGACCAATATTCGACCCCTCCACTTT	CASSLTQTNIRPLHF
TRBJ2-7	TRBV2	few	NA	12	TGTGCCAGCAGTGAATATCCCTACGAGCAGTACTTC	CASSEYPYEQYF
TRBJ1-2	TRBV28	NA	TRBD1	15	TGTGCCAGCAGGGAACAGGGGACCCCTAACTATGGCTACACCTTC	CASREQGTPNYGYTF
TRBJ2-7	TRBV28	many	TRBD1	14	TGTGCCAGCAGACAGGGGTTGAGCTCCTACGAGCAGTACTTC	CASRQGLSSYEQYF
TRBJ1-1	TRBV29-1	NA	NA	12	TGCAGCGTTAGAAATCTAAACACTGAAGCTTTCTTT	CSVRNLNTEAFF
TRBJ2-7	TRBV28	NA	TRBD2	15	TGTGCCAGCAGTTTACAGGGGACTAGCGGTTACGAGCAGTACTTC	CASSLQGTSGYEQYF
TRBJ1-2	TRBV7-2	many	NA	15	TGTGCCAGCAGCCCAAGAGGAAACCTCAACTATGGCTACACCTTC	CASSPRGNLNYGYTF
TRBJ2-3	TRBV20-1	NA	NA	11	TGCAGTGCTAGGGCTCCGGGACAAATCCTTTTT	CSARAPGQILF
TRBJ1-5	TRBV3-1	NA	NA	14	TGTGCCAGCAGCTCCGGAGGGAGCAATCAGCCCCAGCATTTT	CASSSGGSNQPQHF
TRBJ2-1	TRBV14	few	TRBD2	15	TGTGCCAGCAGCCCGGACCCGGGGGGGCATGGTGAGCAGTTCTTC	CASSPDPGGHGEQFF
TRBJ1-5	TRBV2	few	TRBD1	15	TGTGCCAGCAGCCCGGACAGGGCGAGCAATCAGCCCCAGCATTTT	CASSPDRASNQPQHF
TRBJ2-5	TRBV29-1	NA	NA	12	TGCAGCGCCGTCAGGGGAAGGGAGACCCAGTACTTC	CSAVRGRETQYF
TRBJ2-4	TRBV5-1	few	TRBD1	15	TGCGCCAGCAGCCCGGGACAGACGGCCAAAAACATTCAGTACTTC	CASSPGQTAKNIQYF
TRBJ1-4	TRBV27	few	TRBD1	16	TGTGCCAGCAGTTTCTCCCGGGACAGGGCCCACGAAGGACTGTTTTTT	CASSFSRDRAHEGLFF
TRBJ2-2	TRBV24-1	NA	NA	14	TGTGCCACCTCGGGGACACCAAGCACCGGGGAGCTGTTTTTT	CATSGTPSTGELFF
TRBJ1-1	TRBV20-1	NA	NA	11	TGCAGTGCAAAAAAGAACACTGAAGCTTTCTTT	CSAKKNTEAFF
TRBJ2-1	TRBV19	many	TRBD1	15	TGTGCCAGTACTGCGGACAGGAGCTCCTACAATGAGCAGTTCTTC	CASTADRSSYNEQFF
TRBJ2-7	TRBV23-1	NA	NA	13	TGCGCCAGCAGTCACCAAGGACAGTACGAGCAGTACTTC	CASSHQGQYEQYF
TRBJ1-1	TRBV6-1	NA	NA	15	TGTGCCAGCAGTGTCCTTGGCCGGGTGAACACTGAAGCTTTCTTT	CASSVLGRVNTEAFF